A single TCR beta chain is shown here with its context. The antigen is undetermined. These data come from a study of T cell responses to AZD1222 COVID-19 vaccine. Regarding the study as a whole: Only five to seven AZD1222 recipients were seropositive at baseline. The peak T cell response came first, and repertoires were sampled only after it.

The CDR3 contains 17 residues. The V gene end was trimmed by 7 bases and the J gene end by 6 bases; junction bases not matched to a gene: 10. From germline, CDR1 is SNHLY and CDR2 FYNNEI. The protocol was immunoSEQ multiplex PCR, while the TCRdb copy is restricted to in-frame clones and leaves out a portion. Among some 120,000 clones listed, roughly 91% were seen once. This chain joins TRBV2 and TRBJ2-3, with 16 nucleotides matching TRBD2. The sequence derives from an adult in good health. This specimen consisted of peripheral blood, obtained on day 0 of AZD1222 vaccination. The CDR3 loop is CASNPQGLAGGPDTQYF. DNA for the CDR3: TGTGCCAGCAATCCCCAGGGACTAGCGGGGGGGCCGGATACGCAGTATTTT.